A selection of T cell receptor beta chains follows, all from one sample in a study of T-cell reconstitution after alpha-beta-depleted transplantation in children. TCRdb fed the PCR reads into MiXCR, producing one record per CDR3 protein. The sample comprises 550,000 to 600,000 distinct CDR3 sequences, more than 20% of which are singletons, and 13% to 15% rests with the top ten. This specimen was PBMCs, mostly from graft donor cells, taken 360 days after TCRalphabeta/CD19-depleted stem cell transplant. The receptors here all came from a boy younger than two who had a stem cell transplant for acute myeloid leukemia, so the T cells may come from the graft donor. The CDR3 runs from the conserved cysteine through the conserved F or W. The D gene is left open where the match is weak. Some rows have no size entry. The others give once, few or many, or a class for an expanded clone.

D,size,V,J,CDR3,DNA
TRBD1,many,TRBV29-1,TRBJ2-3,CSVAGGITDTQYF,TGCAGCGTTGCAGGGGGCATAACAGATACGCAGTATTTT
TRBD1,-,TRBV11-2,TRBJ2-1,CASSYRGTGMENEQFF,TGTGCCAGCAGCTATCGCGGGACAGGGATGGAGAATGAGCAGTTCTTC
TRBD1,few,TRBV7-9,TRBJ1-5,CASSGGTAGLNQPQHF,TGTGCCAGCAGCGGCGGGACAGCGGGGCTTAATCAGCCCCAGCATTTT
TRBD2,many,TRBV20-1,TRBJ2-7,CSALPRGGSYEQYF,TGCAGTGCCCTACCGCGCGGGGGGTCGTACGAGCAGTACTTC
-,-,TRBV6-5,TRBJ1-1,CASSRRVGGNTEAFF,TGTGCCAGCAGTCGACGGGTCGGGGGGAACACTGAAGCTTTCTTT
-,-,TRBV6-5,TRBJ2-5,CASSYGGAPYQETQYF,TGTGCCAGCAGTTACGGGGGGGCCCCGTACCAAGAGACCCAGTACTTC
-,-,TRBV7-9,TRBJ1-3,CASSLDHGGNTIYF,TGTGCCAGCAGCTTAGACCACGGCGGGAACACCATATATTTT
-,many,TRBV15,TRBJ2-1,CATSRDKGGNEQFF,TGTGCCACCAGCAGAGATAAAGGAGGGAACGAGCAGTTCTTC
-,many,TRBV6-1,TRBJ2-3,CASYRGSTDTQYF,TGTGCCAGCTACAGAGGGAGCACAGATACGCAGTATTTT
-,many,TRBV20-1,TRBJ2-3,CSASSVGTDTQYF,TGCAGTGCTTCTAGCGTAGGCACAGATACGCAGTATTTT
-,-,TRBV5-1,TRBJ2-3,CASSVVNTDTQYF,TGCGCCAGCAGCGTGGTAAACACAGATACGCAGTATTTT
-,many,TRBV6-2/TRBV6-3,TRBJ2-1,CASRNRINEQFF,TGTGCCAGCAGGAACAGGATAAATGAGCAGTTCTTC
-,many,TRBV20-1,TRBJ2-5,CSAPGVNRVETQYF,TGCAGTGCTCCGGGAGTCAATCGGGTGGAGACCCAGTACTTC
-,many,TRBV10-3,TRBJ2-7,CAITDSPHGQQYF,TGTGCCATCACGGACAGCCCTCACGGTCAGCAGTACTTC
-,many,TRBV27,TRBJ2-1,CASSYPGSNEQFF,TGTGCCAGCAGTTATCCGGGGAGCAATGAGCAGTTCTTC
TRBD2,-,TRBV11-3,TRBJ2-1,CASSLVSGDDGNEQFF,TGTGCCAGCAGCTTAGTAAGCGGGGATGATGGGAATGAGCAGTTCTTC
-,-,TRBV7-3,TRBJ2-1,CASSLVTDGEQFF,TGTGCCAGCAGCTTAGTGACAGATGGTGAGCAGTTCTTC
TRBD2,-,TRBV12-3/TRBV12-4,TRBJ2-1,CASHTRLAGDYNEQFF,TGTGCCAGCCACACCCGACTAGCGGGGGATTACAATGAGCAGTTCTTC
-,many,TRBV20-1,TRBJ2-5,CSARYVHQETQYF,TGCAGTGCTAGATATGTGCACCAAGAGACCCAGTACTTC
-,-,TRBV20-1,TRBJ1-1,CSARAHRANTEAFF,TGCAGTGCTAGAGCCCACCGGGCGAACACTGAAGCTTTCTTT
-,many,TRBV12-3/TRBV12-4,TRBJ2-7,CASSLYPYEQYF,TGTGCCAGCAGTTTATACCCCTACGAGCAGTACTTC
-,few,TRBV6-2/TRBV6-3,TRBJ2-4,CASSYGNARNIQYF,TGTGCCAGCAGTTACGGGAACGCTCGGAACATTCAGTACTTC
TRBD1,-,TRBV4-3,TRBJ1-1,CASSQDIAPDRGEMNTEAFF,TGCGCCAGCAGCCAAGATATCGCACCTGACAGGGGAGAGATGAACACTGAAGCTTTCTTT
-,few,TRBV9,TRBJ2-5,CASSVLGGWEWETQYF,TGTGCCAGCAGCGTTCTCGGGGGTTGGGAATGGGAGACCCAGTACTTC
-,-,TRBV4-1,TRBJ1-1,CASSQDDVNTEAFF,TGCGCCAGCAGCCAAGACGACGTGAACACTGAAGCTTTCTTT
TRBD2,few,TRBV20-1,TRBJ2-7,CSARAGLAGDEQYF,TGCAGTGCTAGAGCGGGACTAGCGGGGGACGAGCAGTACTTC
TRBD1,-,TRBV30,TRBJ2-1,CAWSSRDRVRYNEQFF,TGTGCCTGGAGTTCCCGGGACAGGGTGAGGTACAATGAGCAGTTCTTC
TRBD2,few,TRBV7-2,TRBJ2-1,CASSLGSGGVQEQFF,TGTGCCAGCAGCTTAGGCAGCGGGGGGGTACAAGAGCAGTTCTTC
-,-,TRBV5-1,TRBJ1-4,CASSVGPLGGNEKLFF,TGCGCCAGCAGCGTCGGACCCCTGGGGGGAAATGAAAAACTGTTTTTT
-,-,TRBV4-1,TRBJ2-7,CASSPGGLLLPYEQYF,TGCGCCAGCAGCCCAGGTGGGCTCCTCCTTCCCTACGAGCAGTACTTC
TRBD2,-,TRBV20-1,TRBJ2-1,CSARVPGTNYNEQFF,TGCAGTGCTAGAGTCCCCGGGACTAACTACAATGAGCAGTTCTTC
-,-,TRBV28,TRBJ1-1,CASSLYRARFSGTEAFF,TGTGCCAGCAGTTTGTACAGGGCGAGGTTTAGTGGCACTGAAGCTTTCTTT
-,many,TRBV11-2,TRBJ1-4,CASSLDGFEKLFF,TGTGCCAGCAGCTTGGACGGTTTTGAAAAACTGTTTTTT
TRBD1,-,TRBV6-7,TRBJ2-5,CASSGQVRETQYF,TGTGCCAGCAGCGGACAGGTTCGAGAGACCCAGTACTTC
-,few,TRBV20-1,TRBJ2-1,CSADDRSSYNEQFF,TGCAGTGCTGACGACAGGAGCTCCTACAATGAGCAGTTCTTC
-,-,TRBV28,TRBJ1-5,CASRMGALSNQPQHF,TGTGCCAGCCGGATGGGGGCTCTTAGCAATCAGCCCCAGCATTTT
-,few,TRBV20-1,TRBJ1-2,CSASKQGMRGYTF,TGCAGTGCTAGTAAACAGGGAATGAGGGGCTACACCTTC
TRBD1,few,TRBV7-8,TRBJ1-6,CASTGQGPLHF,TGTGCCAGCACCGGACAGGGGCCCCTCCACTTT
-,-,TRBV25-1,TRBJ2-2,CASSDASMGGELFF,TGTGCCAGCAGTGATGCTAGCATGGGCGGGGAGCTGTTTTTT
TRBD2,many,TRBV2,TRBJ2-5,CASKRGGGAQETQYF,TGTGCCAGCAAGAGGGGCGGGGGAGCACAAGAGACCCAGTACTTC
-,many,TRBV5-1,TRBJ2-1,CATATGEVLDEQFF,TGCGCCACAGCCACAGGGGAGGTTTTGGATGAGCAGTTCTTC
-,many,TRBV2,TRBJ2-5,CASSAPVTQETQYF,TGTGCCAGCAGTGCCCCGGTTACACAAGAGACCCAGTACTTC
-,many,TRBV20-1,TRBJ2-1,CSASIFTGTGYNEQFF,TGCAGTGCTAGCATTTTTACCGGGACCGGGTACAATGAGCAGTTCTTC
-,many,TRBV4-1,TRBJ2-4,CASSFHGKNIQYF,TGCGCCAGCAGCTTTCACGGGAAAAACATTCAGTACTTC
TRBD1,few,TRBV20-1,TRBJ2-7,CSAVDRGPYEQYF,TGCAGTGCTGTGGACAGGGGACCCTACGAGCAGTACTTC
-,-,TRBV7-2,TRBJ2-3,CASSLLIRTGTDTQYF,TGTGCCAGCAGCTTACTCATCAGGACCGGCACAGATACGCAGTATTTT
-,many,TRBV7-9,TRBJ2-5,CASSLSPQETQYF,TGTGCCAGCAGCTTATCCCCCCAAGAGACCCAGTACTTC
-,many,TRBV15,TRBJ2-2,CATSRDQKAGELFF,TGTGCCACCAGCAGAGATCAGAAGGCCGGGGAGCTGTTTTTT
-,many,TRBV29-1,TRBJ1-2,CSVDMALPGYTF,TGCAGCGTTGATATGGCCCTCCCTGGCTACACCTTC
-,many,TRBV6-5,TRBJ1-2,CASSYGQLYGYTF,TGTGCCAGCAGTTACGGGCAGCTCTATGGCTACACCTTC
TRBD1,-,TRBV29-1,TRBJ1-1,CSVPNRGGNTEAFF,TGCAGCGTCCCTAACAGGGGCGGGAACACTGAAGCTTTCTTT
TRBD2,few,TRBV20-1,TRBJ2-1,CSARGLSSGVYNEQFF,TGCAGTGCTAGAGGTCTTTCTAGCGGGGTATACAATGAGCAGTTCTTC
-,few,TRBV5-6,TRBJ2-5,CASSLGTSRDPQETQYF,TGTGCCAGCAGCTTGGGAACCTCCCGGGACCCACAAGAGACCCAGTACTTC
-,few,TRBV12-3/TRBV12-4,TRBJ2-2,CASDGRGELFF,TGTGCCAGCGACGGGCGCGGGGAGCTGTTTTTT